The clone carrying this T cell receptor (beta chain) was seen only a few times. Antigen unknown. Germline V gene lookup returns CDR1 GTSNPN and CDR2 SVGIG (reference sequence). V shed 5 bases and J 5 bases; nucleotides not matched to a gene: 10. The CDR3 is 14 amino acids. This sample was included in a study of shared clonotypes between healthy human individuals. Overall study findings and caveats: Estimated richness was generally greater in naive than memory subsets.

Here immunoSEQ multiplex PCR was the method, and the copy in TCRdb shows in-frame clones only, minus some. The profile shows 950,000 to 1,100,000 clones, approximately 72% of them singletons. The chain couples TRBV30 to TRBJ2-5; 8 positions agree with TRBD2. The clonotype originates from a man younger than 35 in good health. Material: memory CD4+ T cells sorted from blood. Subset defined: CD45RA-negative fraction. The CDR3 DNA follows: TGTGCCTGGGGATTTAGCGGGGCCCGTGAGACCCAGTACTTC. Its protein is CAWGFSGARETQYF. Based on the CDR3 plus reference TRBV30 and TRBJ2-5, the full variable domain is SQTIHQWPATLVQPVGSPLSLECTVEGTSNPNLYWYRQAAGRGLQLLFYSVGIGQISSEVPQNLSASRPQDRQFILSSKKLLLSDSGFYLCAWGFSGARETQYFGPGTRLLVL.